These T cell receptor beta chains were read from a single sample in a study of T cell responses to AZD1222 COVID-19 vaccine. Data came from immunoSEQ multiplex PCR; TCRdb stores just in-frame clones and leaves some out. The table has approximately 210,000 clones, approximately 94% seen once. The sample here was peripheral blood, taken 28 days after the second dose of the MenACWY control vaccine. The receptor source for this set is an adult who received the MenACWY meningococcal vaccine as a control. CDR3s include the opening cysteine and the closing phenylalanine or tryptophan. D genes are given only for firm matches. Clone size appears in some rows only: once, few, many, or a class for an expanded clone.

d_gene	abundance	v_gene	j_gene	CDR3aa	CDR3nt
NA	NA	TRBV3-1/TRBV3-2	TRBJ1-5	CASSQDRGGNQPQHF	TGTGCCAGCAGCCAAGATCGGGGGGGCAATCAGCCCCAGCATTTT
TRBD2	NA	TRBV3-1/TRBV3-2	TRBJ2-7	CASSQLGAGGREQYF	TGTGCCAGCAGCCAGCTTGGGGCGGGGGGGCGCGAGCAGTACTTC
TRBD1	NA	TRBV3-1/TRBV3-2	TRBJ2-1	CASSQGTVDNEQFF	TGTGCCAGCAGCCAGGGGACAGTTGACAATGAGCAGTTCTTC
NA	NA	TRBV6-5	TRBJ1-1	CASSNRASVLTEAFF	TGTGCCAGCAGTAACCGGGCCTCGGTGCTCACTGAAGCTTTCTTT
NA	NA	TRBV19	TRBJ2-4	CASSWRRTTLAKNIQYF	TGTGCCAGTAGTTGGAGGAGGACGACCCTAGCCAAAAACATTCAGTACTTC
NA	NA	TRBV7-9	TRBJ2-3	CASSLSPQDTQYF	TGTGCCAGCAGCTTATCTCCCCAAGATACGCAGTATTTT
TRBD1	NA	TRBV6-5	TRBJ1-6	CASSYDRVPPLHF	TGTGCCAGCAGTTACGACAGGGTACCACCCCTCCACTTT
NA	NA	TRBV7-9	TRBJ1-5	CASSGGNQPQHF	TGTGCCAGCAGCGGTGGAAATCAGCCCCAGCATTTT
NA	NA	TRBV19	TRBJ1-5	CASSIESGGNQPQHF	TGTGCCAGTAGTATAGAGAGTGGGGGAAATCAGCCCCAGCATTTT
NA	NA	TRBV6-6	TRBJ2-5	CASSYVLGETQYF	TGTGCCAGCAGTTACGTCCTGGGGGAGACCCAGTACTTC
TRBD1	NA	TRBV5-1	TRBJ1-3	CASSLGTAGNTIYF	TGCGCCAGCAGTCTAGGGACAGCTGGAAACACCATATATTTT
TRBD1	NA	TRBV5-1	TRBJ2-5	CASSFRGQRETQYF	TGCGCCAGCAGCTTCAGGGGGCAACGAGAGACCCAGTACTTC
NA	NA	TRBV25-1	TRBJ2-4	CASSEFLQSGAKNIQYF	TGTGCCAGCAGTGAATTTCTCCAATCGGGAGCCAAAAACATTCAGTACTTC
NA	once	TRBV19	TRBJ2-2	CASSRNTGELFF	TGTGCCAGTAGTCGAAACACCGGGGAGCTGTTTTTT
TRBD1	NA	TRBV18	TRBJ1-5	CASSPGTGGRWNQPQHF	TGTGCCAGCTCACCAGGGACAGGGGGACGTTGGAATCAGCCCCAGCATTTT
TRBD1	NA	TRBV7-2	TRBJ1-1	CASSLGRQGVGAFF	TGTGCCAGCAGCTTAGGTCGACAGGGGGTTGGAGCTTTCTTT
TRBD1	NA	TRBV6-5	TRBJ1-4	CASSYSGTGDEKLFF	TGTGCCAGCAGTTACTCCGGGACAGGGGATGAAAAACTGTTTTTT
NA	NA	TRBV27	TRBJ2-1	CASKPKQDYNEQFF	TGTGCCAGCAAACCAAAACAGGACTACAATGAGCAGTTCTTC
TRBD1	once	TRBV7-8	TRBJ1-4	CASSSLPQGPVTVGLFF	TGTGCCAGCAGCTCCCTCCCACAGGGGCCGGTTACGGTCGGACTGTTTTTT
NA	NA	TRBV5-4	TRBJ2-7	CASTSGRGPYEQYF	TGTGCCAGCACCTCGGGGCGGGGGCCCTACGAGCAGTACTTC
TRBD1	NA	TRBV5-1	TRBJ2-7	CASSKGQKRYEQYF	TGCGCCAGCAGCAAGGGACAGAAACGATACGAGCAGTACTTC
NA	NA	TRBV5-6	TRBJ2-7	CASSRVFSEQYF	TGTGCCAGCAGCCGGGTCTTTTCCGAGCAGTACTTC
NA	NA	TRBV9	TRBJ2-3	CASSVEGTDTQYF	TGTGCCAGCAGCGTAGAGGGGACAGATACGCAGTATTTT
NA	once	TRBV4-2	TRBJ1-3	CASSPDRLGNTIYF	TGTGCCAGCAGCCCGGACCGGCTTGGAAACACCATATATTTT
NA	NA	TRBV20-1	TRBJ2-2	CSARDTGELFF	TGCAGTGCTAGAGATACCGGGGAGCTGTTTTTT
NA	NA	TRBV28	TRBJ1-3	CASSPGGRSGRNTIYF	TGTGCCAGCAGCCCCGGTGGGAGGTCGGGGCGAAACACCATATATTTT
NA	NA	TRBV7-2	TRBJ2-1	CASSLSSSYNEQFF	TGTGCCAGCAGCTTATCGAGCTCCTACAATGAGCAGTTCTTC
NA	NA	TRBV6-5	TRBJ2-1	CASRQGTYNEQFF	TGTGCCAGCAGACAGGGCACCTACAATGAGCAGTTCTTC
NA	NA	TRBV29-1	TRBJ1-5	CSVVSESNQPQHF	TGCAGCGTTGTTTCAGAGTCTAATCAGCCCCAGCATTTT